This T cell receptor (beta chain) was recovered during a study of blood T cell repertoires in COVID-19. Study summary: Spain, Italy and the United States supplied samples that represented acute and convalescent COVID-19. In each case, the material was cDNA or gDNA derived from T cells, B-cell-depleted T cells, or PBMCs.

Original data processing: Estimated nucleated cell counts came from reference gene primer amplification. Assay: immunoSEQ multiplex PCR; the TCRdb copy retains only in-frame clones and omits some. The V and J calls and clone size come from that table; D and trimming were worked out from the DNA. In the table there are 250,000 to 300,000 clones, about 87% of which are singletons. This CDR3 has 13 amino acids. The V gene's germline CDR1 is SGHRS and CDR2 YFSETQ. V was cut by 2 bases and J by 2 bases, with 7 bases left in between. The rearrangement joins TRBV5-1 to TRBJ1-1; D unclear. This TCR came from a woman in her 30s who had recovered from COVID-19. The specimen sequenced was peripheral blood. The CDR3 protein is CASSFESNTEAFF. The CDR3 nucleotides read TGCGCCAGCAGCTTTGAGTCCAACACTGAAGCTTTCTTT.